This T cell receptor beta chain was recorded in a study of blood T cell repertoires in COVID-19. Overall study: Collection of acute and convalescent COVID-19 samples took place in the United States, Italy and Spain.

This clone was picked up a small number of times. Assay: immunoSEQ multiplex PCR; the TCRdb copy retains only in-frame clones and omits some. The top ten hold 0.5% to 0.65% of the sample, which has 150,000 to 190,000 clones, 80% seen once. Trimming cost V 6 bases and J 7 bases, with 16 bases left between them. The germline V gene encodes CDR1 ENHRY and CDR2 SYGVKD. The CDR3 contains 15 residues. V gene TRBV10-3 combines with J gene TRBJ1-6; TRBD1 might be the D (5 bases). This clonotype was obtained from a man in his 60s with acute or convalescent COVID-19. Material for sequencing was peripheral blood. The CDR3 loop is CAIRKTVTDNSPLHF. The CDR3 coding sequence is TGTGCCATCAGGAAGACAGTGACCGACAATTCACCCCTCCACTTT.